This entry describes one T cell receptor beta chain. Antigen unknown. One junction end does not reproduce the germline sequence, and a read error may be involved. This specimen belongs to a study of tumor and adjacent non-tumor tissue in lung cancer. Overall study context: Around 4 million productive TCRbeta reads were obtained per sample on average.

TCRbeta libraries were built with three rounds of nested PCR, modified from ARM-PCR. One entry per CDR3 protein, called by TCRdb with MiXCR from the multiplex PCR reads. The sample lists 75,000 to 95,000 distinct CDR3 sequences; about 72% were seen once. Germline loops: CDR1 LGHNA, CDR2 YNFKEQ. The CDR3 length is 15 residues. Findings and caveats of the study: In normal lung, the top 100 clones were significantly more dominant than in tumor.

The template was RNA from unsorted bulk tissue. Donors were chemotherapy-naive, newly diagnosed lung cancer surgical patients in China, August–late 2014. Sample: lung tumor tissue. This TCR came from a man in his fifties or sixties with non-small cell lung cancer. This sequence joins TRBV4-2 and TRBJ2-5, with TRBD1 matching over 8 bases. The CDR3 reads CASSQNRGIGETQYF. DNA of the CDR3: TGTGCCAGCAGCCAAAACAGGGGGATAGGGGAGACCCAGTATTTC.